The rows below give T cell receptor beta chains drawn from one sample of a study of blood T cell repertoires in COVID-19. Using immunoSEQ multiplex PCR, the repertoire was profiled, and TCRdb retains in-frame clones only, with some absent. The repertoire holds about 26,000 clones, with roughly 90% as singletons. Sequenced material: peripheral blood. The receptors originated from a human donor in a cohort sampled during active COVID-19. The CDR3 runs from the conserved cysteine through the conserved F or W. Fields, in order: D gene, clone size, J gene, V gene, CDR3 DNA, CDR3 protein. D genes are given only for firm matches. Size is stated for part of the rows, as once, few or many counts, or as a class when the clone is expanded.

.,.,TRBJ2-3,TRBV3-1/TRBV3-2,TGTGCCAGCAGCCGAGGGTCGGCAGATACGCAGTATTTT,CASSRGSADTQYF
TRBD2,.,TRBJ2-5,TRBV28,TGTGCCAGCACCCCCAGGGGACTAGCGGAACAAGAGACCCAGTACTTC,CASTPRGLAEQETQYF
.,.,TRBJ1-4,TRBV19,TGTGCCAGTAGCAAAGACAGCCTTTTTCCTCGGGAGACTAATGAAAAACTGTTTTTT,CASSKDSLFPRETNEKLFF
TRBD2,.,TRBJ2-1,TRBV7-9,TGTGCCAGCAGCTCTAGGGCGGGAGACTACAATGAGCAGTTCTTC,CASSSRAGDYNEQFF
TRBD1,few,TRBJ1-2,TRBV3-1/TRBV3-2,TGTGCCAGCAGCCTACTGACAGGGTCCCGTGGCGGCTACACCTTC,CASSLLTGSRGGYTF
.,.,TRBJ2-5,TRBV6-6,TGTGCCAGCAGTTACAACGGGGGTGAGACCCAGTACTTC,CASSYNGGETQYF
TRBD1,.,TRBJ1-4,TRBV28,TGTGCCAGCAGTCAACAGGGGGCAGCTAATGAAAAACTGTTTTTT,CASSQQGAANEKLFF
.,.,TRBJ2-5,TRBV29-1,TGCAGCGGTGCTTGGGGCCGAGAGACCCAGTACTTC,CSGAWGRETQYF
.,.,TRBJ1-1,TRBV6-5,TGTGCCGGAAGACAGAACACTGAAGCTTTCTTT,CAGRQNTEAFF
TRBD1,.,TRBJ2-4,TRBV9,TGTGCCAGCAGCGGGAGTGGGACAGGGGTGACCAAAAACATTCAGTACTTC,CASSGSGTGVTKNIQYF
.,few,TRBJ1-5,TRBV7-9,TGTGCCAGCAGCTTCACTGTTAATCAGCCCCAGCATTTT,CASSFTVNQPQHF
TRBD1,.,TRBJ2-7,TRBV5-4,TGTGCCAGCAGCTTGTCAGGGGGCGGGTACGAGCAGTACTTC,CASSLSGGGYEQYF
TRBD1,.,TRBJ2-6,TRBV19,TGTGCCAGTAGTATAGGACAGGGTTTCCCTTACTCTGGGGCCAACGTCCTGACTTTC,CASSIGQGFPYSGANVLTF
.,.,TRBJ2-2,TRBV3-1/TRBV3-2,TGTGCCAGCAGCTCCTCAAGCGTTGGGGAGCTGTTTTTT,CASSSSSVGELFF
.,.,TRBJ1-4,TRBV6-5,TGTGCCAGCAGTTCCCACAGTGGGAATGAAAAACTGTTTTTT,CASSSHSGNEKLFF
.,.,TRBJ1-3,TRBV6-5,TGTGCCAGCAGAGGCGGGATCTCTGGAAACACCATATATTTT,CASRGGISGNTIYF
TRBD2,.,TRBJ2-7,TRBV5-1,TGCGCCAGCAGCTTGAGCGCGGGAGTGGGGGGCGAGCAGTACTTC,CASSLSAGVGGEQYF
TRBD1,.,TRBJ2-3,TRBV13,TGTGCCAGCAGCTCGGCACAGGGGCGGCAGTATTTT,CASSSAQGRQYF
.,.,TRBJ1-2,TRBV30,TGTGCCTGGAGTCAACGGGGGGGGCAGGGCGATGGCTACACCTTC,CAWSQRGGQGDGYTF
.,.,TRBJ2-2,TRBV10-3,TGTGCCATCAGTGAGTCTAGCGGATCGAACACCGGGGAGCTGTTTTTT,CAISESSGSNTGELFF
TRBD2,.,TRBJ2-1,TRBV9,TGTGCCAGCAGCGTAGGGAGCGGGAGGGCCGGGAACAATGAGCAGTTCTTC,CASSVGSGRAGNNEQFF
.,.,TRBJ2-7,TRBV18,TGTGCCAGCTCACCTGAGACAGATACCTACGAGCAGTACTTC,CASSPETDTYEQYF
TRBD1,.,TRBJ1-5,TRBV15,TGTGCCACCAGCAGATGGGACAGGGGGAATCAGCCCCAGCATTTT,CATSRWDRGNQPQHF
TRBD1,.,TRBJ1-1,TRBV29-1,TGCAGCGGTTGGAAAGAGGACAGGGGCACTGAAGCTTTCTTT,CSGWKEDRGTEAFF
.,.,TRBJ2-5,TRBV10-1,TGCGCCAGCAGTCCCCAGTCCGGGGAGACCCAGTACTTC,CASSPQSGETQYF
.,.,TRBJ1-4,TRBV6-5,TGTGCCAGCAGATTATCGGACTTTAATAATGAAAAACTGTTTTTT,CASRLSDFNNEKLFF
.,.,TRBJ2-2,TRBV28,TGTGCCAGCAGTTTACCCGGCACCGGGGAGCTGTTTTTT,CASSLPGTGELFF
.,.,TRBJ2-2,TRBV3-1/TRBV3-2,TGTGCCAGCAGCCCTCGGGACATTGGGGAGTGGGGGGAGCTGTTTTTT,CASSPRDIGEWGELFF
TRBD2,once,TRBJ2-1,TRBV7-3,TGTGCCAGCAGCTTAGACAGCGGGGGGCACAATGAGCAGTTCTTC,CASSLDSGGHNEQFF
TRBD1,.,TRBJ2-5,TRBV9,TGTGCCAGCAGCGACCGGGACAGCCAAGAGACCCAGTACTTC,CASSDRDSQETQYF
TRBD1,.,TRBJ2-7,TRBV2,TGTGCCAGCAGTGAAGACAGGACAGGGTTCGAGCAGTACTTC,CASSEDRTGFEQYF
TRBD1,.,TRBJ2-1,TRBV5-1,TGCGCCAGCAGCCTGGGACAGAGAAACAATGAGCAGTTCTTC,CASSLGQRNNEQFF
TRBD2,.,TRBJ2-7,TRBV5-1,TGCGCCAGCAGCTCCCTAGCGGGGGGGACCTACGAGCAGTACTTC,CASSSLAGGTYEQYF
.,.,TRBJ2-1,TRBV24-1,TGTGCCACCAGTAGTCAGGGCTCCTACAATGAGCAGTTCTTC,CATSSQGSYNEQFF
TRBD1,.,TRBJ2-3,TRBV18,TGTGCCAGCTCACCCGGGACAGGGGGCATCACAGATACGCAGTATTTT,CASSPGTGGITDTQYF
.,.,TRBJ2-6,TRBV18,TGTGCCAGCTCACCTGTCCAGGGGCCCTCTGGGGCCAACGTCCTGACTTTC,CASSPVQGPSGANVLTF
TRBD2,.,TRBJ2-7,TRBV2,TGTGCCAGCAGCGCCGGACTAGCGGGAATCGGAGAGCAGTACTTC,CASSAGLAGIGEQYF
TRBD1,few,TRBJ1-6,TRBV27,TGTGCCAGCAGCCCTACAGGGGGCGGAGATAATTCACCCCTCCACTTT,CASSPTGGGDNSPLHF
.,.,TRBJ2-7,TRBV29-1,TGCAGCGTTGCTAGGTTAAAGAGCTCCTACGAGCAGTACTTC,CSVARLKSSYEQYF
.,.,TRBJ2-1,TRBV7-8,TGTGCCAGCAGCTTAAGGAGGGCCTACAATGAGCAGTTCTTC,CASSLRRAYNEQFF
TRBD2,.,TRBJ2-1,TRBV4-1,TGCGCCAGCAGCCCGGGACTAGCGAGCAATGAGCAGTTCTTC,CASSPGLASNEQFF
TRBD1,once,TRBJ1-5,TRBV5-5,TGTGCCAGCAGCCACGGGACAGGGCAAAGTCAGCCCCAGCATTTT,CASSHGTGQSQPQHF
.,.,TRBJ1-5,TRBV6-5,TGTGCCAGCAGTTACTCGGTTCTAGATCAGCCCCAGCATTTT,CASSYSVLDQPQHF
.,once,TRBJ2-1,TRBV11-2,TGTGCCAGCAGCCCCCCCTTAGCGATCTACAATGAGCAGTTCTTC,CASSPPLAIYNEQFF
.,few,TRBJ1-4,TRBV7-2,TGTGCCAGCAGCTTAGCGGTAGGGGCAACTAATGAAAAACTGTTTTTT,CASSLAVGATNEKLFF
.,.,TRBJ2-4,TRBV5-6,TGTGCCAGCAGCTTTTTCGAGGCAGGGCCGACCTTAGCCAAAAACATTCAGTACTTC,CASSFFEAGPTLAKNIQYF
.,few,TRBJ1-5,TRBV5-1,TGCGCCAGCAGCTTGGGAGACAATCAGCCCCAGCATTTT,CASSLGDNQPQHF
TRBD2,.,TRBJ2-7,TRBV7-9,TGTGCCAGCAGCTTAGGCAGGACTAGCGGATTCGAGCAGTACTTC,CASSLGRTSGFEQYF
TRBD2,.,TRBJ2-1,TRBV3-1/TRBV3-2,TGTGCCAGCAGCCAAGAAGCTAGCGGGAGTATCTATGAGCAGTTCTTC,CASSQEASGSIYEQFF
.,.,TRBJ2-7,TRBV29-1,TGCAGCGTCGTCGTGGGGGACATAAACGAGCAGTACTTC,CSVVVGDINEQYF